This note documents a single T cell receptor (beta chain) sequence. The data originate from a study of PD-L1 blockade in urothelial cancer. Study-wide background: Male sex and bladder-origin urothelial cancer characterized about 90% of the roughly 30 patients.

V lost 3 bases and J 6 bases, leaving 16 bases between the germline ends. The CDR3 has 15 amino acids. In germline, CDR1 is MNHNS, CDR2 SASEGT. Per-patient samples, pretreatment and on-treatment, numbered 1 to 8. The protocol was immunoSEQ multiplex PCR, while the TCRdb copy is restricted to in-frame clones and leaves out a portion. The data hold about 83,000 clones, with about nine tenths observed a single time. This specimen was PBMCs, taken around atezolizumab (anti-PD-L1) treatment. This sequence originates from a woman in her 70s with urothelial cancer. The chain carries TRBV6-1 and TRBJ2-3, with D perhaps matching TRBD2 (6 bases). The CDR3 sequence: CASSDEGRIFDTQYF. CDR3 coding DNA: TGTGCCAGCAGTGACGAGGGGAGGATTTTTGATACGCAGTATTTT.